These 10 T cell receptor beta chains share one sample of origin, sequenced in a study of blood T cell repertoires in COVID-19. Produced via immunoSEQ multiplex PCR; TCRdb's table is partial and in-frame only. The sample yields some 230,000 clones, 86% seen once. Source material: peripheral blood. These receptors all stem from a man aged 30-40 years who had recovered from COVID-19.

This chain joins TRBV18 and TRBJ2-7; D gene ambiguous. CDR1 and CDR2 (germline): KGHSH, LQKENI. The CDR3 is made up of 15 amino acids. V lost 6 bases and J 0 bases, leaving 15 bases between the germline ends. The CDR3 loop reads CASSSQVTSSYEQYF. CDR3 DNA sequence: TGTGCCAGCTCGTCCCAGGTTACGTCCTCCTACGAGCAGTACTTC.

The rearrangement joins TRBV5-8 to TRBJ1-4, with 7 bases identical to TRBD1. V was clipped by 3 bases and J by 8 bases; unmatched bases: 10. The germline V gene encodes CDR1 SGHTS and CDR2 YDEGEE. The CDR3 consists of 15 residues. The CDR3 loop reads CASSSSGGGGEKLFF. DNA for the CDR3: TGTGCCAGCAGCTCCTCAGGGGGAGGAGGAGAAAAACTGTTTTTT.

The chain joins TRBV5-5 to TRBJ1-5; D not resolved. V shed 1 base and J shed 3 bases, with 11 bases lying between them. Germline values: CDR1 SGHKS, CDR2 YYEKEE (reference sequence). The CDR3 runs to 15 residues. The CDR3 protein is CASSLMGGNNQPQHF. The CDR3 bases are TGTGCCAGCAGCTTGATGGGAGGGAACAATCAGCCCCAGCATTTT.

The gene calls are TRBV3-1 (or the pseudogene TRBV3-2) and TRBJ1-6; 7 nucleotides align to TRBD1. The CDR3 is 15 amino acids. CDR1 is LGHDT, CDR2 YNNKEL, per germline (reference sequence). The ends lost 4 bases at V and 4 bases at J; junction bases unmatched: 4. DNA for the CDR3: TGTGCCAGCAGCCTACCGGGACAGTATAATTCACCCCTCCACTTT. This codes for CASSLPGQYNSPLHF.

J is TRBJ1-2 and V is TRBV5-6; TRBD1 matches at 9 bases. From germline, CDR1 is SGHDT and CDR2 YYEEEE. There are 13 residues in the CDR3. V trimming: 4 bases; J trimming: 5 bases; junction bases outside the gene matches: 3. DNA for the CDR3: TGTGCCAGCAGCCCGGGGACAGGGTATGGCTACACCTTC. It yields the protein CASSPGTGYGYTF.

This chain links TRBV19 with TRBJ1-1; 7 bases align to TRBD1. V shed 3 bases, J shed 4 bases, and the junction held 8 bases outside the gene matches. Germline CDR1 reads LNHDA; CDR2 reads SQIVND (reference sequence). The CDR3 is 15 amino acids. Here the CDR3 DNA reads TGTGCCAGTAGTATCCCAGATGACAGGGCCACTGAAGCTTTCTTT. It specifies CASSIPDDRATEAFF.

The table lists this clone with a few counts. The chain employs TRBV7-9 and TRBJ2-3; 10 bases are shared with TRBD2. Trimming at V came to 5 bases and at J to 4 bases, leaving 15 bases not matched to a gene. Germline loops: CDR1 SEHNR, CDR2 FQNEAQ (reference sequence). The CDR3 is 18 residues long. CDR3 sequence: CASSDTFAGTSVADTQYF. CDR3 DNA sequence: TGTGCCAGCAGCGATACATTTGCCGGGACTAGCGTGGCAGATACGCAGTATTTT. Full variable domain (rest looked up from reference TRBV7-9 and TRBJ2-3): DTGVSQNPRHKITKRGQNVTFRCDPISEHNRLYWYRQTLGQGPEFLTYFQNEAQLEKSRLLSDRFSAERPKGSFSTLEIQRTEQGDSAMYLCASSDTFAGTSVADTQYFGPGTRLTVL.

The CDR3 nucleotides read TGTGCCAGCGGAGTCTACGAGCAGTACTTC. Encoded protein: CASGVYEQYF. This sequence joins TRBV5-6 and TRBJ2-7; D is unresolved. This CDR3 has 10 amino acids. Germline values: CDR1 SGHDT, CDR2 YYEEEE. Trimming took 7 bases from V and 3 from J, leaving 5 bases between them.

V is TRBV7-2 and J is TRBJ2-7, with 8 positions matching TRBD1. There are 15 residues in the CDR3. Per the germline V gene, CDR1 is SGHTA and CDR2 is FQGNSA. The V and J ends lost 1 base and 2 bases, in that order; junction bases with no gene match: 4. This chain's CDR3 is CASSLEPGGPYEQYF. The CDR3 DNA follows: TGTGCCAGCAGCTTAGAACCAGGGGGCCCCTACGAGCAGTACTTC. Full variable domain (missing parts from reference TRBV7-2 and TRBJ2-7): GAGVSQSPSNKVTEKGKDVELRCDPISGHTALYWYRQSLGQGLEFLIYFQGNSAPDKSGLPSDRFSAERTGGSVSTLTIQRTQQEDSAVYLCASSLEPGGPYEQYFGPGTRLTVT.

The V and J genes are TRBV27 and TRBJ2-7; the D gene is possibly TRBD2 (5 bases). Deletions cut 4 bases from V and 0 bases from J, with 13 bases between. CDR3 length equals 15 residues. Germline assignment: CDR1 MNHEY and CDR2 SMNVEV (reference sequence). The CDR3 spells CASSWVGRGSYEQYF. DNA for the CDR3: TGTGCCAGCAGTTGGGTAGGGAGAGGCTCCTACGAGCAGTACTTC.